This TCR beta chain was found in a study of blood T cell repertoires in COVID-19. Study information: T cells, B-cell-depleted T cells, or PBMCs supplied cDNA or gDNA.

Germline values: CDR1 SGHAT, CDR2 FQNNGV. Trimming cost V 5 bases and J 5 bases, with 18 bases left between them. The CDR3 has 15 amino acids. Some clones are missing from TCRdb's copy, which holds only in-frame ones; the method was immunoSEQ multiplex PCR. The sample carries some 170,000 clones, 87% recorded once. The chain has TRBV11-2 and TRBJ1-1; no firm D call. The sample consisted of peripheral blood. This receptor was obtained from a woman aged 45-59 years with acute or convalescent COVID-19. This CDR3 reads CASSATRGLGTEAFF. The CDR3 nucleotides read TGTGCCAGCAGCGCAACCCGGGGATTGGGGACTGAAGCTTTCTTT.